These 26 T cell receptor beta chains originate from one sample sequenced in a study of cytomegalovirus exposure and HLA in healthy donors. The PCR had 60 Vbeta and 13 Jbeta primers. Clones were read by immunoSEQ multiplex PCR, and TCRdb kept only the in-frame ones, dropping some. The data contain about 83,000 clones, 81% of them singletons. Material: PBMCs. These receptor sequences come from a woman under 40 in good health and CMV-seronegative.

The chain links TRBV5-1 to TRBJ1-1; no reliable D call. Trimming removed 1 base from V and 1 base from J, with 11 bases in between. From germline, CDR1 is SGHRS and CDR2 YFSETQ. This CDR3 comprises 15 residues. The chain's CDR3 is CASSLLGHSNTEAFF. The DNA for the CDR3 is TGCGCCAGCAGCTTGTTGGGCCACTCGAACACTGAAGCTTTCTTT. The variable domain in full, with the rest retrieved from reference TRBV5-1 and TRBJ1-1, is KAGVTQTPRYLIKTRGQQVTLSCSPISGHRSVSWYQQTPGQGLQFLFEYFSETQRNKGNFPGRFSGRQFSNSRSEMNVSTLELGDSALYLCASSLLGHSNTEAFFGQGTRLTVV.

This CDR3 is CASSLGQGLETQYF. DNA for the CDR3: TGTGCCAGCAGCTTGGGACAGGGTTTAGAGACCCAGTACTTC. J is TRBJ2-5 and V is TRBV5-5; 7 bases map to TRBD1. J was trimmed by 4 bases and V by 0 bases; bases with no gene match: 3. CDR3 length: 14 residues. The germline V gene encodes CDR1 SGHKS and CDR2 YYEKEE (reference sequence).

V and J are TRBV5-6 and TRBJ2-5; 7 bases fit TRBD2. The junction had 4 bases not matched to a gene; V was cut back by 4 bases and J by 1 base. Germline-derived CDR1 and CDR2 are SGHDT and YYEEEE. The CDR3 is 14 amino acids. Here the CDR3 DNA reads TGTGCCAGCAGCATGGGACTACTCCAAGAGACCCAGTACTTC. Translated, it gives CASSMGLLQETQYF.

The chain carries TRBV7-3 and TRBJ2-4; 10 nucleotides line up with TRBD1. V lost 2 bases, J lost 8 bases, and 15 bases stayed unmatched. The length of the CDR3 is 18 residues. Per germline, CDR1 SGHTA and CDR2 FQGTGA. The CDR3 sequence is CASSLLIRDRGDGDIQYF. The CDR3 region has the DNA TGTGCCAGCAGCTTATTGATCAGGGACAGGGGAGATGGGGACATTCAGTACTTC.

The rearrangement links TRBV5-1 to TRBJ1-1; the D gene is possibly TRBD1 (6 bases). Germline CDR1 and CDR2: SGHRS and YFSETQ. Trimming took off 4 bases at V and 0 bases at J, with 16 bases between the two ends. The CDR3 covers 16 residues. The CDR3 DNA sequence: TGCGCCAGCAGCGAGTTTGGGGGGGGCATGAACACTGAAGCTTTCTTT. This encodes CASSEFGGGMNTEAFF.

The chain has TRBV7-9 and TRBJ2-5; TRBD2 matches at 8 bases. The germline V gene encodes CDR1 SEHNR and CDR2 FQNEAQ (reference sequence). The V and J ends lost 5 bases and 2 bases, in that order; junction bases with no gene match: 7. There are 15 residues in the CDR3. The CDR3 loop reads CASSRREALQETQYF. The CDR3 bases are TGTGCCAGCAGCCGGCGGGAGGCCCTTCAAGAGACCCAGTACTTC.

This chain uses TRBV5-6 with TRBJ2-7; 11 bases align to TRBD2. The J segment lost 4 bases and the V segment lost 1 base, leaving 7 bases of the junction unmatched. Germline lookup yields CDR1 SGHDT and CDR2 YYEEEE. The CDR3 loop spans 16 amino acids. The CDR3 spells CASSLISASGRYEQYF. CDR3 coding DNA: TGTGCCAGCAGCTTGATTTCGGCTAGCGGGAGGTACGAGCAGTACTTC.

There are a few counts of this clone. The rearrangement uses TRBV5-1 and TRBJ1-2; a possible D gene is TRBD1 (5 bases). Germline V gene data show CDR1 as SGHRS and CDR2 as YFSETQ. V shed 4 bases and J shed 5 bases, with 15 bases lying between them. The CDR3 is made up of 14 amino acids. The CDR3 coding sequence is TGCGCCAGCAGCGGGGCACGGGCCGATTATGGCTACACCTTC. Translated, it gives CASSGARADYGYTF.

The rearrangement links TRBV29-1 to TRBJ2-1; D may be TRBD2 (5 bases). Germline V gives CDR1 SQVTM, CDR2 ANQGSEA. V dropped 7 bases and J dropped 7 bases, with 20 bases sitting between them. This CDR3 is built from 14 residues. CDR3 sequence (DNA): TGCAGCGGAAAAGACTACTCGAAGGCTAATGAGCAGTTCTTC. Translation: CSGKDYSKANEQFF.

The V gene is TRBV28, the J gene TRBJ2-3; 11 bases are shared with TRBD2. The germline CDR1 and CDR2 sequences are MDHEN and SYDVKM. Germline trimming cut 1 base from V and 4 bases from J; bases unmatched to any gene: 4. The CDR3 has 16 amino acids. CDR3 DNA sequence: TGTGCCAGCAGTTTATTGTTAGCGGGAGGGCCAGATACGCAGTATTTT. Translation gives CASSLLLAGGPDTQYF.

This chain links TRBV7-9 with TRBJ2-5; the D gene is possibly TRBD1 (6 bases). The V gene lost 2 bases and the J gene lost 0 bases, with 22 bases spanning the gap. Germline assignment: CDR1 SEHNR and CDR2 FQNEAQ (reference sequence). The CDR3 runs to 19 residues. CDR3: CASSLPRGHTGKYQETQYF. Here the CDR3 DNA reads TGTGCCAGCAGCTTACCCAGGGGTCACACAGGAAAGTACCAAGAGACCCAGTACTTC.

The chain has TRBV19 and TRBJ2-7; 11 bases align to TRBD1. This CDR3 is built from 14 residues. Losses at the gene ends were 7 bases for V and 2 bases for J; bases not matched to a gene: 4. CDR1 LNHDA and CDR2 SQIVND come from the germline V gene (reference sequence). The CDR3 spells CASMDRGLPYEQYF. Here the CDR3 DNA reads TGTGCCAGTATGGACAGGGGGCTCCCCTACGAGCAGTACTTC.

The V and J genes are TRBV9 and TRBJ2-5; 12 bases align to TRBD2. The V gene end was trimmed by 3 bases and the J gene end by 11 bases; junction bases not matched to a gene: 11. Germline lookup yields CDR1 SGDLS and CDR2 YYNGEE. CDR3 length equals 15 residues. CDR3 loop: CASSALAGGPGEQYF. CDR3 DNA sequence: TGTGCCAGCAGCGCCCTAGCGGGAGGGCCGGGGGAGCAGTACTTC. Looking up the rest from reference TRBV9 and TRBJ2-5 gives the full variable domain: DSGVTQTPKHLITATGQRVTLRCSPRSGDLSVYWYQQSLDQGLQFLIQYYNGEERAKGNILERFSAQQFPDLHSELNLSSLELGDSALYFCASSALAGGPGEQYFGPGTRLLVL.

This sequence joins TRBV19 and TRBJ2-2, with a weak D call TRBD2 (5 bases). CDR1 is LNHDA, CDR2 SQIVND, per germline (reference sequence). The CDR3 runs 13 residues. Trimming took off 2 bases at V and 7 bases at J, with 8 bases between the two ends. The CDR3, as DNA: TGTGCCAGTAGTATACTACTAGGCGGGGAGCTGTTTTTT. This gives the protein CASSILLGGELFF.

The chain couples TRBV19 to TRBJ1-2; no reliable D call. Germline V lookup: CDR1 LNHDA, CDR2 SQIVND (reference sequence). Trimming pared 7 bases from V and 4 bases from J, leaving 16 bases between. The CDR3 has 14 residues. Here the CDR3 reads CASKIPELSYGYTF. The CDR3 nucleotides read TGTGCCAGTAAAATCCCTGAGCTTAGCTATGGCTACACCTTC.

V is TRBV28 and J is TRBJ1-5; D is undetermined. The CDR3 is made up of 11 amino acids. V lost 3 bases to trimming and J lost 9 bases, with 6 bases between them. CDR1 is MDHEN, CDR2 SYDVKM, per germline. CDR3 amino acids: CASSFAGPQHF. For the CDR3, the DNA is TGTGCCAGCAGTTTCGCGGGGCCCCAGCATTTT.

The CDR3 protein is CASSYDGGGGAQYF. DNA of the CDR3: TGTGCCAGCAGTTACGACGGGGGTGGGGGAGCGCAGTATTTT. The chain is built from TRBV6-6 and TRBJ2-3; D may be TRBD2 (6 bases). The V gene's germline CDR1 is MNHNY and CDR2 SVGAGI (reference sequence). CDR3 length equals 14 residues. Trimming removed 2 bases at V and 10 bases at J, with 16 bases between.

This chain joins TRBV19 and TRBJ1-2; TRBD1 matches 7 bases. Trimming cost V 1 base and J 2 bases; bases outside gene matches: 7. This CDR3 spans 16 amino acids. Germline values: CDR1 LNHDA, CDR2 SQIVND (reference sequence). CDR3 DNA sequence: TGTGCCAGTAGTATAGCCCCAGGGGGAGCGAACTATGGCTACACCTTC. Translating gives CASSIAPGGANYGYTF. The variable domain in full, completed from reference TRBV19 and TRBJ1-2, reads DGGITQSPKYLFRKEGQNVTLSCEQNLNHDAMYWYRQDPGQGLRLIYYSQIVNDFQKGDIAEGYSVSREKKESFPLTVTSAQKNPTAFYLCASSIAPGGANYGYTFGSGTRLTVV.

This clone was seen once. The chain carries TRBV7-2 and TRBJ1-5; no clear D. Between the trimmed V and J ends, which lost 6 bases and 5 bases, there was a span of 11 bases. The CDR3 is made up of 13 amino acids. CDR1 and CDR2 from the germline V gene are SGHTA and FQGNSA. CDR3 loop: CASSPTRDQPQHF. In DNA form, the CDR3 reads TGTGCCAGCAGTCCCACACGGGATCAGCCCCAGCATTTT. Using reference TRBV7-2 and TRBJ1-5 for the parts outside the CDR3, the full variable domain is GAGVSQSPSNKVTEKGKDVELRCDPISGHTALYWYRQSLGQGLEFLIYFQGNSAPDKSGLPSDRFSAERTGGSVSTLTIQRTQQEDSAVYLCASSPTRDQPQHFGDGTRLSIL.

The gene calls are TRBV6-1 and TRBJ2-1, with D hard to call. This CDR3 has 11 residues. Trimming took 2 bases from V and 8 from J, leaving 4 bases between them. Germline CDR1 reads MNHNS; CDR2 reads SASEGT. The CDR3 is CASSEIYEQFF. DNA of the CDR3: TGTGCCAGCAGTGAAATCTATGAGCAGTTCTTC.

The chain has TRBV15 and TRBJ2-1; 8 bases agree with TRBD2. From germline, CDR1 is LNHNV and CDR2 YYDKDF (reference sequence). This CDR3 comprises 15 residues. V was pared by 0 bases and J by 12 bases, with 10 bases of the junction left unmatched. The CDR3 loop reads CATSRDKGSGIGQFF. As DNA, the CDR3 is TGTGCCACCAGCAGAGACAAGGGTAGCGGGATCGGGCAGTTCTTC.

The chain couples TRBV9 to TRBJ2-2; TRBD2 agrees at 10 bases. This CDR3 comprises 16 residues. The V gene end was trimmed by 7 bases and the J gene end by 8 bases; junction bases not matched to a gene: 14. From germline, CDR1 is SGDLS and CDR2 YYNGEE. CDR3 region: CASSPRVASGGGELFF. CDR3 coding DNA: TGTGCCAGCTCCCCCCGAGTGGCTAGCGGGGGAGGGGAGCTGTTTTTT.

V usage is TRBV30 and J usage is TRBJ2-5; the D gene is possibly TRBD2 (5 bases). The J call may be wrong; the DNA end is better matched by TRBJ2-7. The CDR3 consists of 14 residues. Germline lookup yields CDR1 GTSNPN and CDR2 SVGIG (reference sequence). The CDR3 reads CAWNEGNPTYEQYF. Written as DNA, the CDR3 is TGTGCCTGGAATGAGGGAAACCCGACTTACGAGCAGTACTTC.

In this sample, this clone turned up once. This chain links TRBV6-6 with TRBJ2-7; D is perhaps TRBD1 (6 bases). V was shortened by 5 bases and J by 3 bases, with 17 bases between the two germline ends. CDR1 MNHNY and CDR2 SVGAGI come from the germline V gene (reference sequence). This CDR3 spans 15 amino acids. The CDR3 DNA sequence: TGTGCCAGCAGTGCACAGGGAAGGGAGCACTACGAGCAGTACTTC. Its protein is CASSAQGREHYEQYF.

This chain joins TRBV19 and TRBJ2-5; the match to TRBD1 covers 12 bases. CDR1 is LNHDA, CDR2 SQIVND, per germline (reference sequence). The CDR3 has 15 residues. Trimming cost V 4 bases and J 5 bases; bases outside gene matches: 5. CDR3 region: CASSTGTGGGETQYF. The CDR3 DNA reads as TGTGCCAGTAGTACCGGGACAGGGGGCGGGGAGACCCAGTACTTC.

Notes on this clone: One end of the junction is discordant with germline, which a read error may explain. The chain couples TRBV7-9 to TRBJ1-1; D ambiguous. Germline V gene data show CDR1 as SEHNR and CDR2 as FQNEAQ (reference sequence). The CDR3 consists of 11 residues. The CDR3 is CSSSPLSEAFF. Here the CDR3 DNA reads TGTTCCAGCAGCCCCTTGTCTGAAGCTTTCTTT.